This T cell receptor (beta chain) comes out of a study of cytomegalovirus exposure and HLA in healthy donors. Looked up from germline, CDR1 is SQVTM and CDR2 is ANQGSEA. The CDR3 runs to 15 residues. V was clipped by 2 bases and J by 0 bases; unmatched bases: 7. General study findings and limits: Both high specificity and high sensitivity reportedly marked the classifier's diagnosis of cytomegalovirus status.

Using immunoSEQ multiplex PCR, the repertoire was profiled, and TCRdb retains in-frame clones only, with some absent. This sample carries 200,000 to 300,000 clones, roughly 87% of them seen once, and the ten largest clones take 3% to 3.5%. As for this clone: No antigen is known for it.

The TCR sequence derives from a woman between 25 and 40 years old in good health and CMV-seronegative. The sequenced sample was PBMCs. The gene calls are TRBV29-1 and TRBJ2-7; 7 bases match TRBD2. CDR3 coding DNA: TGCAGCGTTGAAATAGCGGGTTCCGGCTCCTACGAGCAGTACTTC. It encodes CSVEIAGSGSYEQYF.